Listed here is a single TCR beta chain. Its matching antigen is unknown. The record originates from a study of cytomegalovirus exposure and HLA in healthy donors. Study conclusions and caveats: When analyzed later, a missense DCLRE1C variant was found to be linked to TCR beta V- and J-gene trimming. For most TCR beta V segments, an earlier analysis put the productive rate at about 90% or about 30% of the time. Sequencing likely produced, as an artifact, a cluster of highly shared sequence variants.

This cohort consisted of healthy bone marrow donors. It was with 60 Vbeta and 13 Jbeta primers that the PCR ran. The data were produced by immunoSEQ multiplex PCR, yet TCRdb's version contains in-frame clones alone and is incomplete. In the table there are tens of thousands of clones, less than 80% of which are singletons. The sample consisted of PBMCs. The TCR was taken from a boy younger than 18 in good health and CMV-seropositive.

In DNA form, the CDR3 reads TGCGCCAGCAGCAGGGAGGGGGTCTCCACTGAAGCTTTCTTT. Translation gives CASSREGVSTEAFF. The chain is built from TRBV5-1 and TRBJ1-1; the D gene is possibly TRBD1 (6 bases). With 4 bases removed from V and 4 bases from J, the gap between germline ends came to 14 bases. Per germline, CDR1 SGHRS and CDR2 YFSETQ. CDR3 size: 14 residues.